The next 12 T cell receptor beta chains were all read from a single sample in a study of cytomegalovirus exposure and HLA in healthy donors (dated by TCRdb to 2017 to 2019). The library came from the immunoSEQ multiplex PCR assay. TCRdb limited this immuneACCESS table to in-frame rearrangements with V and J called. A share of clones is missing; checked studies link under half to unresolved V genes, and the rest is unexplained. For this sample there are about 280,000 clones; 70% to 90% appear just once. The top ten constitute roughly 0.93% of the sample. Sequenced: PBMCs. The receptors come from a woman aged 18-29 years in good health and CMV-seronegative.

The chain uses TRBV7-9 and TRBJ2-7, with unresolved D. The CDR3 has 12 amino acids. V was pared by 5 bases and J by 3 bases, with 8 bases between. Looked up from germline, CDR1 is SEHNR and CDR2 is FQNEAQ (reference sequence). DNA of the CDR3: TGTGCCAGCAGCCCAATTCACTACGAGCAGTACTTC. Translation: CASSPIHYEQYF.

The V and J genes are TRBV5-1 and TRBJ2-7; perhaps TRBD1 as D (5 bases). The CDR3 contains 15 residues. CDR1 is SGHRS, CDR2 YFSETQ, per germline. Between the trimmed V and J ends, which lost 3 bases and 6 bases, there was a span of 19 bases. CDR3 DNA sequence: TGCGCCAGCAGCTCGAGACCCCAGGGTAGGAGCGAGCAGTACTTC. It yields the protein CASSSRPQGRSEQYF.

The chain has TRBV29-1 and TRBJ2-1; D might be TRBD2 (6 bases). V was cut by 7 bases and J by 0 bases, with 16 bases left in between. The CDR3 extends over 15 amino acids. Germline V gives CDR1 SQVTM, CDR2 ANQGSEA. DNA of the CDR3: TGCAGCGGTAGCGGAGCCCCCGGCTCCTACAATGAGCAGTTCTTC. As protein: CSGSGAPGSYNEQFF.

This chain uses TRBV5-6 with TRBJ2-1; D is perhaps TRBD1 (5 bases). Germline V CDR1 and CDR2: SGHDT, YYEEEE. The length of the CDR3 is 14 residues. The V end lost 0 bases, the J end lost 3 bases, and 7 bases lay between the germline ends. CDR3 in amino acids: CASSLGQNYNEQFF. The CDR3 coding sequence is TGTGCCAGCAGCTTGGGACAGAACTACAATGAGCAGTTCTTC.

This rearrangement joins TRBV27 to TRBJ2-1, with 9 bases lining up with TRBD1. The CDR3 covers 16 residues. Germline CDR1 and CDR2: MNHEY and SMNVEV (reference sequence). The V and J ends lost 6 bases and 7 bases, in that order; junction bases with no gene match: 13. The CDR3 DNA is TGTGCCAGCAGCTACCCCTTAGGACAGGGGATGAATGAGCAGTTCTTC. Translation gives CASSYPLGQGMNEQFF.

The rearrangement links TRBV19 to TRBJ2-7, with 9 bases matching TRBD2. The CDR3 contains 17 residues. J gave up 1 base and V 5 bases, and 12 bases lay outside the gene matches. The germline gives CDR1 LNHDA, CDR2 SQIVND (reference sequence). The CDR3 sequence: CASSGSGSSLGSYEQYF. The CDR3 DNA follows: TGTGCCAGTAGTGGTAGCGGGAGTTCTTTGGGATCCTACGAGCAGTACTTC.

V and J are TRBV27 and TRBJ1-4; TRBD1 agrees at 7 bases. Germline loops: CDR1 MNHEY, CDR2 SMNVEV (reference sequence). Trimming cost V 2 bases and J 7 bases; bases outside gene matches: 13. The CDR3 has 17 residues. The CDR3 sequence is CASSLVFPGTVGEKLFF. In nucleotides, the CDR3 is TGTGCCAGCAGTTTAGTCTTCCCCGGGACAGTGGGTGAAAAACTGTTTTTT.

The chain links TRBV6-5 to TRBJ1-1; perhaps TRBD1 as D (6 bases). This CDR3 is built from 14 residues. V lost 6 bases to trimming and J lost 0 bases, with 11 bases between them. Germline V gives CDR1 MNHEY, CDR2 SVGAGI. Here the CDR3 DNA reads TGTGCCAGCAGGCCAGGGGCCTTGAACACTGAAGCTTTCTTT. This translates into CASRPGALNTEAFF.

In nucleotides, the CDR3 is TGTGCCAGCAGCTTTAGCGGAATCTACGAGCAGTACTTC. Translated: CASSFSGIYEQYF. This chain joins TRBV5-5 and TRBJ2-7; D might be TRBD2 (6 bases). Trimming stripped 2 bases from V and 3 bases from J, with 9 bases between. Per the germline V gene, CDR1 is SGHKS and CDR2 is YYEKEE (reference sequence). The CDR3 contains 13 residues.

The V gene is TRBV10-3, the J gene TRBJ1-2, with TRBD1 identical over 10 bases. Germline V gene lookup returns CDR1 ENHRY and CDR2 SYGVKD. The V gene end was trimmed by 4 bases and the J gene end by 3 bases; junction bases not matched to a gene: 5. This CDR3 is 15 amino acids long. CDR3 DNA: TGTGCCATCAGTGGAACCGGGACAGGGGACTATGGCTACACCTTC. It specifies CAISGTGTGDYGYTF.

This clone was seen just once. The gene calls are TRBV5-1 and TRBJ1-3, with 11 bases fitting TRBD1. Germline V lookup: CDR1 SGHRS, CDR2 YFSETQ. There are 15 residues in the CDR3. V was clipped by 5 bases and J by 4 bases; unmatched bases: 5. The CDR3 sequence: CASSGQGAPGNTIYF. The CDR3 nucleotides are TGCGCCAGCAGTGGACAGGGGGCGCCGGGAAACACCATATATTTT. Using reference TRBV5-1 and TRBJ1-3 for the parts outside the CDR3, the full variable domain is KAGVTQTPRYLIKTRGQQVTLSCSPISGHRSVSWYQQTPGQGLQFLFEYFSETQRNKGNFPGRFSGRQFSNSRSEMNVSTLELGDSALYLCASSGQGAPGNTIYFGEGSWLTVV.

V and J are TRBV6-1 and TRBJ2-3, with 8 nucleotides matching TRBD2. Trimming cost V 10 bases and J 4 bases; bases outside gene matches: 10. The germline V gene has CDR1 MNHNS and CDR2 SASEGT. This CDR3 has 14 amino acids. Here the CDR3 DNA reads TGTGCCACCCAAGGAGCGGGAGTAGCAGATACGCAGTATTTT. It specifies CATQGAGVADTQYF.